What follows are 7 T cell receptor beta chains derived from one specimen sequenced in a study of a mutant IDH1 vaccine in newly diagnosed glioma (dated by TCRdb to the early 2020s). Libraries were built with the immunoSEQ multiplex PCR assay. Imported from immuneACCESS, the table was reduced by TCRdb to in-frame sequences with V and J called. These copies leave out some clones; in studies compared against another copy, an unresolved V gene accounts for under half, and the cause of the remainder is not known. The sample contains approximately 11,000 clones, 81% of them found a single time. Over 15% of the sample belongs to the ten largest clones. The sample's time point label, in plain terms: week 47, end of study. Every vaccine dose consisted of 300 ug of a 20-mer mutant IDH1 peptide in Montanide, administered subcutaneously together with topical imiquimod. The antigens these receptors bind are not known.

This specimen consisted of PBMCs, obtained from a glioma patient whose treatment included an IDH1 peptide vaccine. These receptors all come from a man in his thirties or forties with glioma.

This clone was recorded only once. This rearrangement joins TRBV11-2 to TRBJ1-2; D unclear. The CDR3 is made up of 13 amino acids. The germline V gene has CDR1 SGHAT and CDR2 FQNNGV. V dropped 5 bases and J dropped 7 bases, with 14 bases sitting between them. Here the CDR3 DNA reads TGTGCCAGCAGCCCCGAGGAGGACCGTGGCTACACCTTC. It yields the protein CASSPEEDRGYTF.

The rearrangement joins TRBV5-1 to TRBJ1-2; tentative D call: TRBD1 (5 bases). Trimming removed 4 bases at V and 2 bases at J, with 12 bases between. The germline CDR1 and CDR2 sequences are SGHRS and YFSETQ. The CDR3 is 14 amino acids. The CDR3 reads CASSPGGGNYGYTF. In DNA form, the CDR3 reads TGCGCCAGCAGCCCCGGTGGGGGGAACTATGGCTACACCTTC.

The chain employs TRBV19 and TRBJ2-7; D may match TRBD1 or TRBD2 (5 bases each). Germline values: CDR1 LNHDA, CDR2 SQIVND (reference sequence). This CDR3 is built from 13 residues. The germline V and J ends were trimmed by 1 base and 5 bases, with 9 bases remaining between them. This chain's CDR3 is CASSIVRDDEQYF. DNA for the CDR3: TGTGCCAGTAGTATAGTCAGGGACGACGAGCAGTACTTC.

The chain has TRBV6-6 and TRBJ1-3; 11 bases are shared with TRBD1. The V and J ends lost 6 bases and 9 bases, in that order; junction bases with no gene match: 7. CDR1 is MNHNY, CDR2 SVGAGI, per germline (reference sequence). The CDR3 is 14 residues long. The CDR3 nucleotides read TGTGCCAGCAGATGGGACAGGGGGATTAGCACCATATATTTT. Translated, it gives CASRWDRGISTIYF.

The chain uses TRBV6-1 and TRBJ1-3; unclear D gene. Per germline, CDR1 MNHNS and CDR2 SASEGT. V was cut by 7 bases and J by 0 bases, with 7 bases left in between. The CDR3 contains 13 residues. The CDR3 is CASTPRSGNTIYF. CDR3 bases: TGTGCCAGCACGCCCCGCTCTGGAAACACCATATATTTT.

J is TRBJ1-2 and V is TRBV6-5; D unclear. Germline CDR1 is MNHEY and CDR2 is SVGAGI. Trimming shortened V by 4 bases and J by 4 bases, and 13 bases separated the two germline ends. The CDR3 consists of 14 residues. The CDR3 nucleotides are TGTGCCAGCAGTTGGCGGGGTTCGGGCTATGGCTACACCTTC. Amino acids: CASSWRGSGYGYTF.

The chain carries TRBV2 and TRBJ1-2; TRBD1 aligns across 8 bases. The germline V gene has CDR1 SNHLY and CDR2 FYNNEI. V gave up 5 bases and J gave up 2 bases; unmatched junction bases: 1. This CDR3 spans 13 amino acids. CDR3 nucleotides: TGTGCCAGCAGTTACAGGGGGAACTATGGCTACACCTTC. Encoded protein: CASSYRGNYGYTF. The whole variable domain, filled in from reference TRBV2 and TRBJ1-2, reads EPEVTQTPSHQVTQMGQEVILRCVPISNHLYFYWYRQILGQKVEFLVSFYNNEISEKSEIFDDQFSVERPDGSNFTLKIRSTKLEDSAMYFCASSYRGNYGYTFGSGTRLTVV.